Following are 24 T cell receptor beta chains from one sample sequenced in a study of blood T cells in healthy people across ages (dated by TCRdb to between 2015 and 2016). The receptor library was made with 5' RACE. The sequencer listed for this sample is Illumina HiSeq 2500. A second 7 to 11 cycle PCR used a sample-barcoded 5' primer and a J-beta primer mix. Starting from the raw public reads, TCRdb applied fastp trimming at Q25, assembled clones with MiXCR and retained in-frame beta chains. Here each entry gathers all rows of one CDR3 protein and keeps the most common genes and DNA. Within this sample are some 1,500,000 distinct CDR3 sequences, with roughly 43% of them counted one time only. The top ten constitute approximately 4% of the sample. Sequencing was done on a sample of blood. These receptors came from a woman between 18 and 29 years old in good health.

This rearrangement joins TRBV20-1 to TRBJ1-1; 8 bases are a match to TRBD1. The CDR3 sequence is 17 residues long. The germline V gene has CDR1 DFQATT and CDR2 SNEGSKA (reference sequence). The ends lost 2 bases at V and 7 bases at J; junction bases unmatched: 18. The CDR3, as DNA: TGCAGTGCTAGACCTTACCCGACAGGGGTAAGTGAAGGTGAAGCTTTCTTT. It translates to CSARPYPTGVSEGEAFF.

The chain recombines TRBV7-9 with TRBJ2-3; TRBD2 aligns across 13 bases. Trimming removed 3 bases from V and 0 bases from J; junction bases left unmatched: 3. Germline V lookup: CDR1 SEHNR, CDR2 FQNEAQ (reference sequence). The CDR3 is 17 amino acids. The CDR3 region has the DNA TGTGCCAGCAGCTTCGGACTAGCGGGGGCGAGCACAGATACGCAGTATTTT. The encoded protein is CASSFGLAGASTDTQYF.

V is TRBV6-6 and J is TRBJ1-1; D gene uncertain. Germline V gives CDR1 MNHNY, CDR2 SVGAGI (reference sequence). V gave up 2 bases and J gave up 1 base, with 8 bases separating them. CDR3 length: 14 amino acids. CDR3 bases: TGTGCCAGCAGTTACCTGGTGACGAACACTGAAGCTTTCTTT. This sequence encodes CASSYLVTNTEAFF.

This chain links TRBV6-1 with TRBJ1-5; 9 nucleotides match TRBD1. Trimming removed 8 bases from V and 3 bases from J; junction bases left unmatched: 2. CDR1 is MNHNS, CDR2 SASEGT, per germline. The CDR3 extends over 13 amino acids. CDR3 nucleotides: TGTGCCAGCGGGACAGGGAACAATCAGCCCCAGCATTTT. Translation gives CASGTGNNQPQHF.

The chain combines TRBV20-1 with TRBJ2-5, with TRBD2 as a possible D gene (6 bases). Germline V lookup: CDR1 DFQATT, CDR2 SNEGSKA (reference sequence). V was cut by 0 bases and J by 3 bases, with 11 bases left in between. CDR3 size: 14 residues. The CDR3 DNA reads TGCAGTGCTAGAGACGCGGCTAGCGAAGAGACCCAGTACTTC. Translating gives CSARDAASEETQYF.

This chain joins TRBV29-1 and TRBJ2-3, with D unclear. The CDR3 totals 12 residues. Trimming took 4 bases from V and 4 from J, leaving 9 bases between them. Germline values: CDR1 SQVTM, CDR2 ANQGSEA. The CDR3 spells CSVGIGSDTQYF. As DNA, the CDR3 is TGCAGCGTTGGAATTGGGTCAGATACGCAGTATTTT.

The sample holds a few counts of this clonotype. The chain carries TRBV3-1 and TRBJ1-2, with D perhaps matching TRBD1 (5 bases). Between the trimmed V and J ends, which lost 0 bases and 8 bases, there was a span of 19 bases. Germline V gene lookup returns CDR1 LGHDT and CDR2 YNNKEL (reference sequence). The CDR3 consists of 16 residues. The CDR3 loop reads CASSQEKKRQTCGYTF. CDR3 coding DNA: TGTGCCAGCAGCCAAGAAAAGAAGCGACAGACGTGCGGCTACACCTTC.

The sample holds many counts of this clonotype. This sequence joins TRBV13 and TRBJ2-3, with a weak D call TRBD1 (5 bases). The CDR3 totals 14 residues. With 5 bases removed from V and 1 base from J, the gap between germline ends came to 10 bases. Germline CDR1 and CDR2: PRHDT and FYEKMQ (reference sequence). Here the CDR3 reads CASSQGPGTDTQYF. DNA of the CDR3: TGTGCCAGCAGCCAGGGCCCGGGCACAGATACGCAGTATTTT.

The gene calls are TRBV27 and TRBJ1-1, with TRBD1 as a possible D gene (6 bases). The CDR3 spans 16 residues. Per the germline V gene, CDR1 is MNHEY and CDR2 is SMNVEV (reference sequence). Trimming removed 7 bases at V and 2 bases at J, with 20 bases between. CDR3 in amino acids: CASTGPGGRGNTEAFF. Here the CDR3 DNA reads TGTGCCAGCACTGGCCCGGGGGGCCGAGGCAACACTGAAGCTTTCTTT.

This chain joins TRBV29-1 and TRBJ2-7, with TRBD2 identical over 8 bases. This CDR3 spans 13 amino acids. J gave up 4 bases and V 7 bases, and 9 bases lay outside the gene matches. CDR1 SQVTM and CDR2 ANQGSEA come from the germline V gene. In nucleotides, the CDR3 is TGCAGCGCCGGGACTAGTGGTGTGTACGAGCAGTACTTC. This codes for CSAGTSGVYEQYF.

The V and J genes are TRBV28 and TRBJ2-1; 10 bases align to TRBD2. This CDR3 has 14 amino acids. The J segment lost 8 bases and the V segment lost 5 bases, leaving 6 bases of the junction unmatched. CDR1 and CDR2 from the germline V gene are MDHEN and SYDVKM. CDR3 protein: CASSRGLAFDEQFF. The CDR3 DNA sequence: TGTGCCAGCAGTAGGGGACTAGCGTTTGATGAGCAGTTCTTC.

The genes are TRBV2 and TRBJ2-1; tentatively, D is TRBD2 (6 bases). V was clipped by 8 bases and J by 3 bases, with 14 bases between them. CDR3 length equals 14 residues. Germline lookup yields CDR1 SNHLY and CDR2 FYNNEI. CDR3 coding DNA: TGTGCCAGCGATGGCGGGGAGATCTACAATGAGCAGTTCTTC. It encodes CASDGGEIYNEQFF.

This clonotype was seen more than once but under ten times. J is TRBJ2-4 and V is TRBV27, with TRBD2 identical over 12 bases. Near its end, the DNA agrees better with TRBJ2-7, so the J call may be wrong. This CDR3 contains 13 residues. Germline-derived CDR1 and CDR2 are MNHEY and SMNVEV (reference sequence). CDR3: CASSSGLAGEQYF. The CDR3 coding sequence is TGTGCCAGCAGTTCGGGACTAGCGGGCGAGCAGTACTTC.

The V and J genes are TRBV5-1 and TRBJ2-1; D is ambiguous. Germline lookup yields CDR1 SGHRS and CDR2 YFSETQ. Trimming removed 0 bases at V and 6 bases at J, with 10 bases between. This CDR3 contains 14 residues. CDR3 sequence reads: CASSLGRPGNEQFF. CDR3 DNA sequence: TGCGCCAGCAGCTTGGGCAGGCCAGGCAATGAGCAGTTCTTC.

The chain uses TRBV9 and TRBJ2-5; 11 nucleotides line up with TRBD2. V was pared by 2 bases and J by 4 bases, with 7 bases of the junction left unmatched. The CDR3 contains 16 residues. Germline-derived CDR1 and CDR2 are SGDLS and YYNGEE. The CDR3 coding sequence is TGTGCCAGCAGCGTCATCGGACTAGCGGGTGGAGAGACCCAGTACTTC. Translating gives CASSVIGLAGGETQYF.

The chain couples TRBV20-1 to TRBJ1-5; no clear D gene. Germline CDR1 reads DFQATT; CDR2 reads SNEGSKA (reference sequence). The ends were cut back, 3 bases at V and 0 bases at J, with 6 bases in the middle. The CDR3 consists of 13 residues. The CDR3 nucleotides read TGCAGTGCTAGTGCGTCTAGCAATCAGCCCCAGCATTTT. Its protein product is CSASASSNQPQHF.

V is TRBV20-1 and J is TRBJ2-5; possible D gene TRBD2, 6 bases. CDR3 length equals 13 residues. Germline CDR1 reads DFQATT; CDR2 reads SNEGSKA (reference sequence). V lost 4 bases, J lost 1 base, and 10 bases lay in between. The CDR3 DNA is TGCAGTGCTACGAGACTAGTCCAAGAGACCCAGTACTTC. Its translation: CSATRLVQETQYF.

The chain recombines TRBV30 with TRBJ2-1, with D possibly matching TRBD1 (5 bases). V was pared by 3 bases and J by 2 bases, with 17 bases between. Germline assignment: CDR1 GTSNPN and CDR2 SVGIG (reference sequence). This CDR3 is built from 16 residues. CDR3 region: CAWRPNWGGTYNEQFF. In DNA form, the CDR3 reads TGTGCCTGGAGGCCCAATTGGGGCGGAACCTACAATGAGCAGTTCTTC.

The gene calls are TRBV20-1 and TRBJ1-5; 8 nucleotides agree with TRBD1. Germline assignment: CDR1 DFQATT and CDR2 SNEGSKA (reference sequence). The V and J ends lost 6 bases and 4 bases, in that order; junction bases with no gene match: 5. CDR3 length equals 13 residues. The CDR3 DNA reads TGCAGTGCGCCTAGACAGGGGAATCAGCCCCAGCATTTT. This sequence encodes CSAPRQGNQPQHF.

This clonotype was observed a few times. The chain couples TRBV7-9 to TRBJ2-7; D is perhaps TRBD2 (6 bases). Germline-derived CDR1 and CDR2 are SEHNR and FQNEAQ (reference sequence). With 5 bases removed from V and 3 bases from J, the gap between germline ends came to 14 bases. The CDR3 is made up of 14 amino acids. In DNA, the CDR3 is TGTGCCAGCAGCCCGACTAGTTATGTCTACGAGCAGTACTTC. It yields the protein CASSPTSYVYEQYF.

CDR3: CSASPTGANYGYTF. DNA for the CDR3: TGCAGTGCTAGTCCGACGGGAGCTAACTATGGCTACACCTTC. The genes are TRBV20-1 and TRBJ1-2; D not resolved. V was clipped by 3 bases and J by 0 bases, with 11 bases between them. Germline loops: CDR1 DFQATT, CDR2 SNEGSKA (reference sequence). The CDR3 covers 14 residues.

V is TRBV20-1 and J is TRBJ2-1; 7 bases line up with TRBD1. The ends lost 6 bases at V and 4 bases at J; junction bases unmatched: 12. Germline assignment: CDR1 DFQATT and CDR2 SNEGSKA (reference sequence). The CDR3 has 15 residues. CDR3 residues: CSAGSRGRTYNEQFF. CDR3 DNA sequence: TGCAGTGCCGGGTCGAGGGGGCGGACTTACAATGAGCAGTTCTTC.

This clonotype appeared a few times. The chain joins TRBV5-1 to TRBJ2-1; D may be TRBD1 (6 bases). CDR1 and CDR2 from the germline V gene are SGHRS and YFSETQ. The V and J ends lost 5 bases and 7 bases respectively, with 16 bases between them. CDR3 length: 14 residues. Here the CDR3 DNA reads TGCGCCAGCAGTTTGTTCAACAGGGCAAATGAGCAGTTCTTC. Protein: CASSLFNRANEQFF.

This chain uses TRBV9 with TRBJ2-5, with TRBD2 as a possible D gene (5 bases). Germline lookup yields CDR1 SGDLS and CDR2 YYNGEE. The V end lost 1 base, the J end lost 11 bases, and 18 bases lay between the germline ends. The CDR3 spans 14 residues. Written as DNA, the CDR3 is TGTGCCAGCAGCGTACTCGGGAATCTTAATGAGCAGTACTTC. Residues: CASSVLGNLNEQYF.